This is a list of T cell receptor beta chains from one sample in a study of T cells in Graves' hyperthyroidism and ophthalmopathy. TCRdb reprocessed the multiplex PCR reads with MiXCR, giving one entry per CDR3 protein. This sample carries approximately 100,000 distinct CDR3 sequences, approximately 48% of them seen once, and the ten largest clones take 26%. Sequencing was carried out using blood. The receptor set was obtained from a middle-aged man with Graves' hyperthyroidism. Each CDR3 is given with its conserved first and last residue. The D gene is left open where the match is weak. Part of the rows lack a size; the others show once, few, many or a class for expanded clones.

j_gene,d_gene,abundance,v_gene,CDR3nt,CDR3aa
TRBJ1-6,NA,NA,TRBV6-5,TGTGCCAGCAAATTACAAGGCCAGCGGTATAATTCACCCCCCCACTTT,CASKLQGQRYNSPPHF
TRBJ2-5,NA,NA,TRBV18,TGTGCCAGCTCACCTGGGACTCAAGAGACTCAGTACTTC,CASSPGTQETQYF
TRBJ1-1,NA,many,TRBV19,TGTGCCAGTAGTATGGGGGCAGGGGCTGAAGCTTTCTTT,CASSMGAGAEAFF
TRBJ2-7,TRBD1,once,TRBV10-3,TGTGCCATCGGGACAGGGGTCCACGAGCAGTACTTC,CAIGTGVHEQYF
TRBJ1-1,NA,NA,TRBV24-1,TGTGCCACCAGTCCCTCGGACAGCGGGAACACTGAAGCTTTCTTT,CATSPSDSGNTEAFF
TRBJ2-2,NA,many,TRBV11-2,TGTGCCAGCAGCTTAGATCCAGTTTCGGGGGAGCTGTTTTTT,CASSLDPVSGELFF
TRBJ2-2,NA,NA,TRBV2,TGTGCCAGCAGTGGTAGGGAGACCACCGGGGAGCTGTTTTTT,CASSGRETTGELFF
TRBJ1-3,NA,NA,TRBV5-1,TGCGCCAGCAGCGTAGAGCCTGGAAACATCACATATTTT,CASSVEPGNITYF
TRBJ1-1,NA,NA,TRBV5-1,TGTGCCAGCAGCTTAACGCAGGGACACCCGAACACTGAAGCTTTCTTT,CASSLTQGHPNTEAFF
TRBJ2-7,NA,NA,TRBV7-7,TGTGCTAGCAGCCATCCGGGACGGGGAGAGCAGTACTTC,CASSHPGRGEQYF
TRBJ1-5,NA,once,TRBV20-1,TGCAGTGCTAGAGAGGGGGGTCAGCCCCAGCATTTT,CSAREGGQPQHF
TRBJ2-7,NA,NA,TRBV9,TGTGCCAGCAGCGTCGCGGGTAGCTCCTACAATGAGCAGTACTTC,CASSVAGSSYNEQYF